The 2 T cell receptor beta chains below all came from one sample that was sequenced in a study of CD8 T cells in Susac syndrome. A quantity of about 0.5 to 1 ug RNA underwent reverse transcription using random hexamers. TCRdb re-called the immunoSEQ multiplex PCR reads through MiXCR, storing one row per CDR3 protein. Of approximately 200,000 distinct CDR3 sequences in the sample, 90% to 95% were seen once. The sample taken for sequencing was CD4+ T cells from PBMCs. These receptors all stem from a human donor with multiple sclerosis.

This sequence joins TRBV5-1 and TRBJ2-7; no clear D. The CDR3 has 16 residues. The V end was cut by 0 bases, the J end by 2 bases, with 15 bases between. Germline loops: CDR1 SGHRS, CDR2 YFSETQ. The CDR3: CASSLGFSGSTYEQYF. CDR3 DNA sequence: TGCGCCAGCAGCTTGGGATTTAGTGGATCGACCTACGAGCAGTACTTC.

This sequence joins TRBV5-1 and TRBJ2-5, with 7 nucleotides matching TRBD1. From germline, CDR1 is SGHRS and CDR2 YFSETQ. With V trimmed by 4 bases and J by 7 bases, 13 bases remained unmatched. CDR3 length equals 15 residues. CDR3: CASSVTTGTDATQYF. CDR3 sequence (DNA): TGCGCCAGCAGCGTCACGACCGGGACAGATGCGACCCAGTACTTC.